This record looks at one T cell receptor (beta chain) sequence and its context. The antigen remains undetermined. The data belong to a study of shared clonotypes between healthy human individuals. As for the study in general: Donor ages ranged 18 to 49 years: a couple of women, a few men. Broader study findings: Memory subsets had estimated richness that was generally smaller than that of naive subsets.

Among the donors, all were Caucasian adults who lived in Nashville, Tennessee. Genomic DNA of each subset was evenly split across several immunoSEQ plates. The protocol was immunoSEQ multiplex PCR, while the TCRdb copy is restricted to in-frame clones and leaves out a portion. Of some 1.4 million clones in the sample, roughly 96% are singletons; the top ten hold roughly 1.2%. V lost 1 base and J lost 6, with 19 bases in between. The CDR3 sequence is 17 residues long. Germline CDR1 is MNHNS and CDR2 is SASEGT. The sample comprised naive CD4+ T cells sorted from blood. Noted subset: CD45RA+ positively selected. The source is a man aged 25-40 years in good health. The chain carries TRBV6-1 and TRBJ2-1; tentatively, D is TRBD2 (5 bases). CDR3 DNA sequence: TGTGCCAGCAGTGAAGGTGTGGACTTCGCCTTACCCAATGAGCAGTTCTTC. Its protein product is CASSEGVDFALPNEQFF.